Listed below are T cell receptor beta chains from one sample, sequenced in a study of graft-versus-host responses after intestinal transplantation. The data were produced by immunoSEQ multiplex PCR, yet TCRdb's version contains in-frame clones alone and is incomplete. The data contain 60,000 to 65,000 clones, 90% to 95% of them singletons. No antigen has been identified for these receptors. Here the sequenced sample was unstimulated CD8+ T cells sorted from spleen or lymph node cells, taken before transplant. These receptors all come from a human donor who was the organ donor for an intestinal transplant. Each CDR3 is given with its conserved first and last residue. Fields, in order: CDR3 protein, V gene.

CASSPSSGASYNEQFF | TRBV7-3
CASSPPGQVNSGNTIYF | TRBV18
CASSTGTSEYNEQFF | TRBV19
CAWSSGTGAEQYF | TRBV30
CASSLLGGRETQYF | TRBV7-2
CASSFLVVAGLDYEQFF | TRBV27
CASSQERGWVEAFF | TRBV4-3
CASSLVWPSPYTDTQYF | TRBV7-9
CASSFDRIIQPQHF | TRBV28
CASSLDSEWGTSTDTQYF | TRBV5-1
CSVDRGYEQYF | TRBV29-1
CASSFMRQGAFTF | TRBV28
CASSLYQGHYGYTF | TRBV7-6
CASSLALFHEQYF | TRBV7-9
CASSVTSGSAANTGELFF | TRBV9
CATWDSLGNEQFF | TRBV5-4
CASSPGLDYEQYF | TRBV27
CASKPGTAYGYTF | TRBV6-1
CASSEWGDGYEQYF | TRBV25-1
CASSAGQAPPIGTEAFF | TRBV9
CASSGPGSPEQFF | TRBV2
CASNNFDTQYF | TRBV6-6
CASSLRGGETQYF | TRBV13
CASSAGGAEEQFF | TRBV9
CATGTGRLEKLFF | TRBV15
CAIRWTSGNTNEQFF | TRBV10-3
CASSFTGLANYGYTF | TRBV28
CASSLIGTYDGYTF | TRBV7-9
CASSRGLAVPRRTGELFF | TRBV5-6
CASRQTSGSYNEQFF | TRBV19
CASSEGLAGVRDGELFF | TRBV9
CATSNHRDRETDTQYF | TRBV15
CASSRVEGEGEKLFF | TRBV4-2
CAISGDSSYEQYF | TRBV10-3